These T cell receptor beta chains were read from a single sample in a study of CXCR3-negative and CXCR3-positive naive CD8 T cells. Each CDR3 protein gets one entry in TCRdb, which reprocessed the 5' RACE reads and gives no DNA. The data show roughly 40,000 distinct CDR3 sequences, and the top ten clones hold 1.6%. Sequenced material: naive CXCR3- CD8+ T cells from blood. The source of these receptors is a human donor in good health. Some clones in this sample may be carry-over from other donors' samples. Each CDR3 is given with its conserved first and last residue. The order of the fields is J gene, V gene, CDR3 protein.

TRBJ1-1 | TRBV7-6 | CAGAGMATEAFF
TRBJ2-3 | TRBV5-6 | CASRSQGGGTDTQYF
TRBJ2-7 | TRBV5-1 | CASSLGQAIVYEQYF
TRBJ2-7 | TRBV10-1 | CASSESGTGGEQYF
TRBJ1-1 | TRBV27 | CASSQGTGGTEAFF
TRBJ2-7 | TRBV29-1 | CSVGTMREFPLISYEQYF
TRBJ2-7 | TRBV4-3 | CASSQDLDSSYEQYF
TRBJ2-3 | TRBV20-1 | CSARAGAGRGTDTQYF
TRBJ2-3 | TRBV28 | CASSTLSPNRVRTDTQYF
TRBJ2-1 | TRBV7-2 | CASSLSRPDPFF
TRBJ2-7 | TRBV6-2/TRBV6-3 | CASSAPDGSYEQYF
TRBJ2-1 | TRBV7-3 | CASSLNPSGGYEQFF
TRBJ2-7 | TRBV19 | CASRPGTNYEQYF
TRBJ2-1 | TRBV5-6 | CASRGTSGRREQFF
TRBJ2-7 | TRBV7-6 | CASSLEGGGATYEQYF
TRBJ1-2 | TRBV28 | CASSFPGQGNGYTF
TRBJ2-5 | TRBV4-3 | CASSQEAGRKETQYF
TRBJ2-2 | TRBV7-6 | CANSSPGTGGSGELFF
TRBJ1-5 | TRBV4-1 | CASSQDRDYSNQPQHF
TRBJ1-5 | TRBV27 | CASSLSPDSNQPQHF
TRBJ2-1 | TRBV24-1 | CVTSDLNTYNEQFF
TRBJ1-2 | TRBV29-1 | CSVEGTDGYTF
TRBJ2-1 | TRBV7-9 | CASSDGLDSYNEQFF
TRBJ1-5 | TRBV27 | CASSSVGVGGQHF
TRBJ1-1 | TRBV5-1 | CASSLGGQVLRTEAFF
TRBJ1-1 | TRBV4-3 | CASSQDRGTEAFF
TRBJ2-5 | TRBV3-1 | CASSQAIELETQYF
TRBJ1-1 | TRBV5-6 | CASSFRTGRNTEAFF
TRBJ1-1 | TRBV12-3/TRBV12-4 | CASTTGTANTEAFF
TRBJ1-2 | TRBV7-6 | CASSLGMSSGNYGYTF
TRBJ2-7 | TRBV28 | CASSSRTGTHEQYF
TRBJ2-7 | TRBV7-9 | CASSLEGSSYEQYF
TRBJ2-1 | TRBV6-2/TRBV6-3 | CASRRDITSSYNEQFF
TRBJ1-5 | TRBV6-1 | CASSELGSDQPQHF
TRBJ2-7 | TRBV20-1 | CSARGGYSYEQYF
TRBJ2-1 | TRBV2 | CASIYGDSYNEQFF
TRBJ2-7 | TRBV6-5 | CASTRSGTTYYEQYF
TRBJ2-7 | TRBV29-1 | CSVEGSSYEQYF
TRBJ2-1 | TRBV9 | CASRAKGQGADEQFF
TRBJ1-1 | TRBV5-6 | CASSLGQGGKKAFF
TRBJ2-3 | TRBV20-1 | CSADGTGESDTQYF
TRBJ1-2 | TRBV29-1 | CSVEESYGYTF
TRBJ2-1 | TRBV7-3 | CASSAQGGSGEQFF
TRBJ1-6 | TRBV28 | CATVDWNSPLHF
TRBJ2-1 | TRBV13 | CASSTPFGPRSNEQFF
TRBJ2-3 | TRBV6-2/TRBV6-3 | CASSNGRGPLDTQYF
TRBJ2-5 | TRBV12-3/TRBV12-4 | CASSLGLAEETQYF
TRBJ2-7 | TRBV29-1 | CSALAQVRLDGPLEQYF
TRBJ2-3 | TRBV7-2 | CASSLAQWAGTSTDTQYF
TRBJ2-2 | TRBV6-1 | CAHLRGIVGERTGELFF
TRBJ1-1 | TRBV7-2 | CASSLPGFTEAFF
TRBJ1-6 | TRBV28 | CASSKAGTGELPPLHF
TRBJ2-7 | TRBV29-1 | CSVEDRSSYEQYF
TRBJ1-1 | TRBV13 | CASSLRRLNTEAFF
TRBJ2-3 | TRBV12-3/TRBV12-4 | CASSPPRDTQYF
TRBJ1-1 | TRBV7-3 | CASSRGLLNTEAFF
TRBJ2-7 | TRBV5-1 | CASSTDPRDGPLEQYF
TRBJ2-7 | TRBV4-1 | CASSHLGGTYEQYF
TRBJ1-1 | TRBV28 | CASSLYEGTEEAFF